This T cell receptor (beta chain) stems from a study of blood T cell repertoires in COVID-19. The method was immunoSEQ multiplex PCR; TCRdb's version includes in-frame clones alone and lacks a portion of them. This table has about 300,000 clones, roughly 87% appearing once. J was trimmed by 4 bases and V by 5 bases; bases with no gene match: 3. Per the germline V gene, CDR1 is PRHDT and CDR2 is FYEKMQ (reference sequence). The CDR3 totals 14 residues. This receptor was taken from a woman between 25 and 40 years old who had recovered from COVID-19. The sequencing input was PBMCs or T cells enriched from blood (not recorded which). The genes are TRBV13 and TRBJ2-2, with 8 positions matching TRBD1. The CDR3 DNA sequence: TGTGCCAGCAGCGCAGGGGGCGGCACCGGGGAGCTGTTTTTT. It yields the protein CASSAGGGTGELFF.